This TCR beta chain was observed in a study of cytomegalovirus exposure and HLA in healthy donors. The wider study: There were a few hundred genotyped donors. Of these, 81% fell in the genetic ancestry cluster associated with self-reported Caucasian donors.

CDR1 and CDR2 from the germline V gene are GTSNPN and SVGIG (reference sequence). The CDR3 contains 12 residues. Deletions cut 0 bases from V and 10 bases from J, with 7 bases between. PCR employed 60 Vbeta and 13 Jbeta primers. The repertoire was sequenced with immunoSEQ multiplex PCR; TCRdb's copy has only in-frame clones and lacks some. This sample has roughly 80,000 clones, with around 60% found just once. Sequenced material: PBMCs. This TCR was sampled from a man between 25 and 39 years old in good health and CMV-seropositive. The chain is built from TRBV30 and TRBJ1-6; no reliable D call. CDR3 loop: CAWSVQASPLHF. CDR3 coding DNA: TGTGCCTGGAGTGTTCAGGCCTCACCCCTCCACTTT.